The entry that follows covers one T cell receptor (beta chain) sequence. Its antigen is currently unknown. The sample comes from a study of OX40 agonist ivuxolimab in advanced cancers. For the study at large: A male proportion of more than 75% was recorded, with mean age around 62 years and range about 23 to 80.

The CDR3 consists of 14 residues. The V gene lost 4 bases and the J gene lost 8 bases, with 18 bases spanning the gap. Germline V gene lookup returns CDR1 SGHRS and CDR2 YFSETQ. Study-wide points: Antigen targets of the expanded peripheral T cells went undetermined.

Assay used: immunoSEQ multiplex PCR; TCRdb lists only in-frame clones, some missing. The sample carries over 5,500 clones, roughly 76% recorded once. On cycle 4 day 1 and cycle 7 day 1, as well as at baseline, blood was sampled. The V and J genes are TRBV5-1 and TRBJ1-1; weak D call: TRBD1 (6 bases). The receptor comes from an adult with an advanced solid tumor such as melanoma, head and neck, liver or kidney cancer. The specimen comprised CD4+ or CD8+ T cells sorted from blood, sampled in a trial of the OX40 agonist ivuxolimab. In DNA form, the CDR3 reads TGCGCCAGCAGCCCAGGAGGGGGTGAGGGCGAAGCTTTCTTT. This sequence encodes CASSPGGGEGEAFF.